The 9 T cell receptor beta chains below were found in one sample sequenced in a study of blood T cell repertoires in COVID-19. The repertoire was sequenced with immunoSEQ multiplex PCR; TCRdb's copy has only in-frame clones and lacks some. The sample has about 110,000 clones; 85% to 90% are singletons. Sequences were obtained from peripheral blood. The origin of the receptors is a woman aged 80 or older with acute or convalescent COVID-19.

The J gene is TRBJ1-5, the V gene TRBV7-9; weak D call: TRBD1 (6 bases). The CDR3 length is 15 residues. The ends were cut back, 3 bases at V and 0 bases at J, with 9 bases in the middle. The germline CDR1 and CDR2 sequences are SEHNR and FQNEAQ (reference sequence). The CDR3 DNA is TGTGCCAGCAGCTTCTCCAGGGGTAGCAATCAGCCCCAGCATTTT. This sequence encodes CASSFSRGSNQPQHF.

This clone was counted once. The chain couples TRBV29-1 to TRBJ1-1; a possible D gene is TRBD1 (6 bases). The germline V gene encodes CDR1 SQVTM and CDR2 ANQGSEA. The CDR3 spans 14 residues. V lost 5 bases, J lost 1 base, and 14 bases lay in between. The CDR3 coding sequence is TGCAGCGTTCGATCCGGGACAAGGAACACTGAAGCTTTCTTT. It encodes CSVRSGTRNTEAFF. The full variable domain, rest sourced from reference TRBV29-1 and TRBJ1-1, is SAVISQKPSRDICQRGTSLTIQCQVDSQVTMMFWYRQQPGQSLTLIATANQGSEATYESGFVIDKFPISRPNLTFSTLTVSNMSPEDSSIYLCSVRSGTRNTEAFFGQGTRLTVV.

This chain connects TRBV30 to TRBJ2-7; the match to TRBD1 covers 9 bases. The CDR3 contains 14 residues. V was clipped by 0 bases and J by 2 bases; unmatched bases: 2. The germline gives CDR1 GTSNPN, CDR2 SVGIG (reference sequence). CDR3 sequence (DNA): TGTGCCTGGAGTGTTCGACAGGGGGCCTACGAGCAGTACTTC. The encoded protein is CAWSVRQGAYEQYF.

CDR3 bases: TGTGCCAGCAGTTTAAAGCGGTACGAGCAGTACTTC. Protein sequence: CASSLKRYEQYF. V usage is TRBV12-3 or TRBV12-4 and J usage is TRBJ2-7, with D possibly matching TRBD2 (5 bases). The CDR3 is made up of 12 amino acids. V dropped 2 bases and J dropped 4 bases, with 6 bases sitting between them.

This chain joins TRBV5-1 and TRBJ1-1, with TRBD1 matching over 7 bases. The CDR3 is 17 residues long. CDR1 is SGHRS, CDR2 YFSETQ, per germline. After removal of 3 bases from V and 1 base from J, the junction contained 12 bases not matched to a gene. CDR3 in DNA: TGCGCCAGCAGCTATCTACCCTACGGGACAGCGAACACTGAAGCTTTCTTT. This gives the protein CASSYLPYGTANTEAFF.

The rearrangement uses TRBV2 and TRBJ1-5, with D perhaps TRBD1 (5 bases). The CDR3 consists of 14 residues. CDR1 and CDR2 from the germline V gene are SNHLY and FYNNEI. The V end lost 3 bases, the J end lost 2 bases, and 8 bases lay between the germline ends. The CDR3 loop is CASSETERNQPQHF. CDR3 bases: TGTGCCAGCAGTGAGACAGAGCGCAATCAGCCCCAGCATTTT.

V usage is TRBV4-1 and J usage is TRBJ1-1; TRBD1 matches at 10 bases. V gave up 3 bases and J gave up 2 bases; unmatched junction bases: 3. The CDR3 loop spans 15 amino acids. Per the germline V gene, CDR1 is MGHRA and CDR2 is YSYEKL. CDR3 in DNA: TGCGCCAGCAGCCATCTGACAGGGGGCAACACTGAAGCTTTCTTT. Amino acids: CASSHLTGGNTEAFF.

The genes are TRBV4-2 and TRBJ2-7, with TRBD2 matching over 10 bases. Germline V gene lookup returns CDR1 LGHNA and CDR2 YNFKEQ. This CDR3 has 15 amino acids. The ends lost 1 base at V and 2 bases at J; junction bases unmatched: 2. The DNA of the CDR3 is TGTGCCAGCAGCCAAGGCAGCGGGGGGGCCTACGAGCAGTACTTC. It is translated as CASSQGSGGAYEQYF.

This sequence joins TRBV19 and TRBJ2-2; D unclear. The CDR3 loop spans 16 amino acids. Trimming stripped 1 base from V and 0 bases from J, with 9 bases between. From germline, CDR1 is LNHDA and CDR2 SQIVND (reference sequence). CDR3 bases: TGTGCCAGTAGTATAGGAACAGTCTCGAACACCGGGGAGCTGTTTTTT. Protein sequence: CASSIGTVSNTGELFF. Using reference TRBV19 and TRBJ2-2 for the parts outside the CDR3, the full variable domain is DGGITQSPKYLFRKEGQNVTLSCEQNLNHDAMYWYRQDPGQGLRLIYYSQIVNDFQKGDIAEGYSVSREKKESFPLTVTSAQKNPTAFYLCASSIGTVSNTGELFFGEGSRLTVL.